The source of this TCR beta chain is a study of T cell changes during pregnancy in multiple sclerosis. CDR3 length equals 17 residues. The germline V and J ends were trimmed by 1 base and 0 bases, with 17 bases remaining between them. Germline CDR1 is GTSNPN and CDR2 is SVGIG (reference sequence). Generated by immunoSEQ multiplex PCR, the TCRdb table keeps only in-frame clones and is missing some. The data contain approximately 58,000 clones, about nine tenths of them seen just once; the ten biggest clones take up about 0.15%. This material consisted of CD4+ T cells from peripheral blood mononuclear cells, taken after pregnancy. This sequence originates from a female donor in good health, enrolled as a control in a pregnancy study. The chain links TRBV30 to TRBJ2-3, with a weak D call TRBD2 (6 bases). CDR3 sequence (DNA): TGTGCCTGGAGTGCCCGGGGACTTTCCTCTAGCACAGATACGCAGTATTTT. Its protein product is CAWSARGLSSSTDTQYF.